Presented here are 21 T cell receptor beta chains from one specimen sequenced in a study of HIV-infected patients and healthy controls (dated by TCRdb to between 2013 and 2015). The library came from 5' RACE. TCRdb names Illumina MiSeq as the instrument used. Approximately 500 ng RNA was reverse transcribed with SuperScript III using primers against the alpha and beta constant regions. Separate libraries for the alpha and beta chains were generated through chain-specific third strand synthesis that incorporated multiplexing indices. The public reads were reprocessed in TCRdb via fastp at Q25 and MiXCR, keeping in-frame beta chains. Rows are combined by CDR3 protein, so each entry shows the most common genes and DNA. The sample data list more than 15,000 distinct CDR3 sequences, and 8.5% to 9% of these were observed just once. Together, the top ten hold about 20% of the sample. Follow-up blood from HIV-infected patients was collected roughly three months, about 14 weeks, after antiretroviral therapy began. Whole blood was used without cell fractionation, so the repertoire reflected all unsorted peripheral T cells.

The material sequenced was blood, taken during antiretroviral therapy. These receptors originate from an adult with HIV infection.

The chain recombines TRBV30 with TRBJ1-1, with 7 bases identical to TRBD1. Germline assignment: CDR1 GTSNPN and CDR2 SVGIG (reference sequence). The CDR3 is 16 residues long. With 6 bases clipped from V and 1 base from J, the junction kept 14 bases outside the gene matches. CDR3 bases: TGTGCCTGCCGCGACACCAGGGGGGCGCCGAACACTGAAGCTTTCTTT. Protein: CACRDTRGAPNTEAFF.

This clonotype showed up many times. The CDR3 DNA sequence: TGCGCCAGCAGCCCGCTGGGACTAGCGGGAGTGGCACAAGAGACCCAGTACTTC. Its protein product is CASSPLGLAGVAQETQYF. This rearrangement joins TRBV4-1 to TRBJ2-5, with 14 bases matching TRBD2. Looked up from germline, CDR1 is MGHRA and CDR2 is YSYEKL. Trimming removed 4 bases from V and 2 bases from J; junction bases left unmatched: 9. This CDR3 is built from 18 residues.

The rearrangement joins TRBV20-1 to TRBJ2-7, with 8 bases that match TRBD1. Germline CDR1 reads DFQATT; CDR2 reads SNEGSKA (reference sequence). The CDR3 runs 15 residues. V shed 1 base and J 3 bases; nucleotides not matched to a gene: 8. This CDR3 reads CSARGPTGDNYEQYF. DNA of the CDR3: TGCAGTGCTAGAGGGCCGACAGGGGATAACTACGAGCAGTACTTC.

This clonotype occurred many times. The chain is built from TRBV5-1 and TRBJ2-3; D may be TRBD2 (5 bases). CDR3 length: 14 residues. Germline V gene lookup returns CDR1 SGHRS and CDR2 YFSETQ. V was cut by 5 bases and J by 0 bases, with 10 bases left in between. This chain's CDR3 is CASSEGLSTDTQYF. The DNA for the CDR3 is TGCGCCAGCAGTGAGGGCCTTAGCACAGATACGCAGTATTTT.

The sample holds many counts of this clonotype. The chain is built from TRBV11-3 and TRBJ2-3, with D uncertain. Germline V gives CDR1 SGHNT, CDR2 YENEEA. Between the trimmed V and J ends, which lost 5 bases and 0 bases, there was a span of 3 bases. The CDR3 sequence is 12 residues long. The CDR3 bases are TGTGCCAGCAGCATAAGCACAGATACGCAGTATTTT. As protein: CASSISTDTQYF.

The chain has TRBV28 and TRBJ1-2; D gene uncertain. Germline V CDR1 and CDR2: MDHEN, SYDVKM. Trimming took off 5 bases at V and 8 bases at J, with 18 bases between the two ends. The CDR3 is made up of 14 amino acids. In DNA, the CDR3 is TGTGCCAGCAGTCCCAGGACGGAGTTGGTGGGCTACACCTTC. Translation gives CASSPRTELVGYTF.

This clonotype was seen only a few times. The J gene is TRBJ2-5, the V gene TRBV18; the D gene is possibly TRBD1 (6 bases). The CDR3 has 12 residues. The germline V and J ends were trimmed by 0 bases and 9 bases, with 8 bases remaining between them. The germline gives CDR1 KGHSH, CDR2 LQKENI. The CDR3 DNA reads TGTGCCAGCTCACCACCTGAGGGGGCCCAGTACTTC. Its translation: CASSPPEGAQYF.

This clonotype has a single count. The chain is built from TRBV18 and TRBJ2-2; no clear D. V lost 2 bases and J lost 1, with 8 bases in between. This CDR3 has 15 residues. CDR1 is KGHSH, CDR2 LQKENI, per germline. CDR3 in DNA: TGTGCCAGCTCACCAGACGGAAGGAACACCGGGGAGCTGTTTTTT. It specifies CASSPDGRNTGELFF.

This clonotype was observed at least ten times. V is TRBV20-1 and J is TRBJ2-5, with 11 bases that match TRBD2. The CDR3 is 15 residues long. In germline, CDR1 is DFQATT, CDR2 SNEGSKA (reference sequence). V shed 4 bases and J 2 bases; nucleotides not matched to a gene: 6. In DNA form, the CDR3 reads TGCAGTGCTAATTCACTAGCGGGGGAACAAGAGACCCAGTACTTC. Translated: CSANSLAGEQETQYF.

This clonotype has more than one count but fewer than ten. CDR3 sequence (DNA): TGCGCCAGCAGCCAAGATAGGGAGCTGACTAGCGGGAGGGATACGCAGTATTTT. Translated, it gives CASSQDRELTSGRDTQYF. The V gene is TRBV4-1, the J gene TRBJ2-3; 13 bases line up with TRBD2. The CDR3 is made up of 18 amino acids. The V gene end was trimmed by 0 bases and the J gene end by 6 bases; junction bases not matched to a gene: 9. Germline-derived CDR1 and CDR2 are MGHRA and YSYEKL.

The rearrangement uses TRBV6-1 and TRBJ1-2; D perhaps matches TRBD1 (5 bases). This CDR3 has 17 amino acids. V lost 2 bases and J lost 6, with 22 bases in between. Germline CDR1 MNHNS, CDR2 SASEGT. Written as DNA, the CDR3 is TGTGCCAGCAGTGAACAGCGTATGTGGGCGCAGGGACATGGCTACACCTTC. Translating it yields CASSEQRMWAQGHGYTF.

This clonotype showed up just a few times. The chain is built from TRBV12-3 or TRBV12-4 and TRBJ2-7; D tentatively reads TRBD1 or TRBD2 (7 bases each). V dropped 4 bases and J dropped 4 bases, with 17 bases sitting between them. The CDR3 has 15 residues. CDR3 residues: CASSSPGGGKYEQYF. In DNA, the CDR3 is TGTGCCAGCAGTTCCCCAGGGGGGGGGAAGTACGAGCAGTACTTC.

This clonotype showed up many times. The chain links TRBV20-1 to TRBJ2-5, with 12 bases that match TRBD1. Germline V gene sequence: CDR1 DFQATT, CDR2 SNEGSKA (reference sequence). The length of the CDR3 is 16 residues. Unmatched junction bases numbered 13, after V lost 6 bases and J lost 5 bases. The CDR3 bases are TGCAGTGCCAGTATTCCGGGACAGGGGGCGCGGGAGACCCAGTACTTC. Residues: CSASIPGQGARETQYF.

This clonotype was picked up many times. DNA for the CDR3: TGTGCCAGCAGCCAAGATAACACCTTCCACTATGGCTACACCTTC. Its translation is CASSQDNTFHYGYTF. The rearrangement uses TRBV3-1 and TRBJ1-2; D not certain. Germline assignment: CDR1 LGHDT and CDR2 YNNKEL (reference sequence). The CDR3 covers 15 residues. Trimming pared 0 bases from V and 3 bases from J, leaving 11 bases between.

The chain has TRBV5-4 and TRBJ1-6; 9 bases map to TRBD1. Losses at the gene ends were 0 bases for V and 1 base for J; bases not matched to a gene: 2. Germline V lookup: CDR1 SGHNT, CDR2 YYREEE (reference sequence). The CDR3 is 17 amino acids. CDR3 bases: TGTGCCAGCAGCTTGGTAGGGACAGGGTCCTATAATTCACCCCTCCACTTT. Protein product: CASSLVGTGSYNSPLHF.

This clonotype was observed at least ten times. V is TRBV9 and J is TRBJ2-7, with TRBD2 identical over 10 bases. J was trimmed by 6 bases and V by 1 base; bases with no gene match: 16. Germline V gives CDR1 SGDLS, CDR2 YYNGEE. This CDR3 is 18 amino acids long. The CDR3 loop is CASSVYPFSGGDSSEQYF. The CDR3 bases are TGTGCCAGCAGCGTATATCCGTTCAGCGGGGGGGATTCTTCCGAGCAGTACTTC.

This clonotype was detected many times. The J gene is TRBJ1-2, the V gene TRBV11-2, with 9 bases fitting TRBD1. Germline loops: CDR1 SGHAT, CDR2 FQNNGV. The CDR3 has 16 residues. The V gene end was trimmed by 1 base and the J gene end by 6 bases; junction bases not matched to a gene: 9. The CDR3, as DNA: TGTGCCAGCAGCTTAGCTCCCCGACAGGGGGGGGATGGCTACACCTTC. It encodes CASSLAPRQGGDGYTF.

This clonotype was counted many times. The chain couples TRBV10-3 to TRBJ1-5; TRBD1 aligns across 7 bases. The CDR3 extends over 13 amino acids. V lost 6 bases, J lost 4 bases, and 3 bases stayed unmatched. The germline V gene encodes CDR1 ENHRY and CDR2 SYGVKD. CDR3 sequence (DNA): TGTGCCATCAGCTCGGACAGGAATCAGCCCCAGCATTTT. This encodes CAISSDRNQPQHF.

This clonotype has ten or more counts. V and J are TRBV18 and TRBJ1-5; 8 nucleotides align to TRBD1. The CDR3 length is 15 residues. V was clipped by 2 bases and J by 8 bases; unmatched bases: 8. Germline CDR1 KGHSH, CDR2 LQKENI. The CDR3 is CASSPRTGNGEPQHF. CDR3 DNA: TGTGCCAGCTCACCAAGGACAGGGAATGGGGAGCCCCAGCATTTT.

This clonotype was recorded at least ten times. V usage is TRBV5-1 and J usage is TRBJ1-4, with a possible D match to TRBD1 (6 bases). Germline V gene lookup returns CDR1 SGHRS and CDR2 YFSETQ. The CDR3 contains 16 residues. V was trimmed by 4 bases and J by 7 bases, leaving 20 bases between them. DNA for the CDR3: TGCGCCAGCAGCCCCGGACAGACCCCCAGCGGTGAAAAACTGTTTTTT. Its translation is CASSPGQTPSGEKLFF.

This clonotype was counted at least ten times. J is TRBJ2-7 and V is TRBV5-1, with TRBD1 matching over 7 bases. Trimming took 4 bases from V and 5 from J; bases not matched to a gene: 12. Per the germline V gene, CDR1 is SGHRS and CDR2 is YFSETQ. The CDR3 extends over 15 amino acids. The CDR3 spells CASSAENRGKDEQYF. The CDR3 region has the DNA TGCGCCAGCAGCGCGGAGAACAGGGGAAAGGACGAGCAGTACTTC.